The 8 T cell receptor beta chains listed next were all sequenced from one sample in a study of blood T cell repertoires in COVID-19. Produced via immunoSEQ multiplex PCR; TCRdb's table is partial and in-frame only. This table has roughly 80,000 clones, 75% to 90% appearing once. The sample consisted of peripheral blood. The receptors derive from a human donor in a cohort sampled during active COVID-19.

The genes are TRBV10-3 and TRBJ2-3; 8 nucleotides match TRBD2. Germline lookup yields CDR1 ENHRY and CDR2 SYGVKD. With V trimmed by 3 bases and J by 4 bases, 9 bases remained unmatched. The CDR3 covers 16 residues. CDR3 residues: CAISEGSGEPSDTQYF. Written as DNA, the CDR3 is TGTGCCATCAGTGAAGGTAGCGGGGAGCCCTCAGATACGCAGTATTTT.

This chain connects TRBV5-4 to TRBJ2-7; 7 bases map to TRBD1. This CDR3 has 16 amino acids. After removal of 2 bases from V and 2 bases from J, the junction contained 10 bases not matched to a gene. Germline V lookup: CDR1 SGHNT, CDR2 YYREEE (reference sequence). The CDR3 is CASSFARGQTTYEQYF. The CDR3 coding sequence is TGTGCCAGCAGCTTCGCTAGGGGACAGACTACCTACGAGCAGTACTTC.

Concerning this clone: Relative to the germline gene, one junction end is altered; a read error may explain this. As DNA, the CDR3 is TGTGCCAGTAGTATAGACTTTAGCGATCAGCCCCAGCATTTT. Protein product: CASSIDFSDQPQHF. J is TRBJ1-5 and V is TRBV19; D remains ambiguous. Germline values: CDR1 LNHDA, CDR2 SQIVND (reference sequence). This CDR3 is 14 amino acids long.

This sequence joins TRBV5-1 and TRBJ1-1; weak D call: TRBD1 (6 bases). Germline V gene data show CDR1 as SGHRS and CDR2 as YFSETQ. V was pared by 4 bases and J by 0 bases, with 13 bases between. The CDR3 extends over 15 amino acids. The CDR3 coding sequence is TGCGCCAGCAGCCCCAGAACAGGGCTGAACACTGAAGCTTTCTTT. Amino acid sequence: CASSPRTGLNTEAFF.

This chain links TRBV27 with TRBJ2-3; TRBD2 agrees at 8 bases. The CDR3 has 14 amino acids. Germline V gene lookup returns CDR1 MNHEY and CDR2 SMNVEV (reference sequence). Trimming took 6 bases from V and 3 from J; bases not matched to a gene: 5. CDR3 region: CASRPGGRTDTQYF. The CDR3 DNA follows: TGTGCCAGCAGACCGGGGGGGCGAACAGATACGCAGTATTTT.

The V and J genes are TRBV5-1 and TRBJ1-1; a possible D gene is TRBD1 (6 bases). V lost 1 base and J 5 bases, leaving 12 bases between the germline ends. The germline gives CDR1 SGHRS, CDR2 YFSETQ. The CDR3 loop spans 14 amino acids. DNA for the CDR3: TGCGCCAGCAGCTTGCGGCAGGGGTGGACTGAAGCTTTCTTT. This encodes CASSLRQGWTEAFF. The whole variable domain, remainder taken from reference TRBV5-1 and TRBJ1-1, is KAGVTQTPRYLIKTRGQQVTLSCSPISGHRSVSWYQQTPGQGLQFLFEYFSETQRNKGNFPGRFSGRQFSNSRSEMNVSTLELGDSALYLCASSLRQGWTEAFFGQGTRLTVV.

For the CDR3, the DNA is TGTGCCAGCAGTTTGGGGGGGGAATATGGCTACACCTTC. Translated, it gives CASSLGGEYGYTF. V usage is TRBV28 and J usage is TRBJ1-2, with D possibly matching TRBD1 (5 bases). Germline V gene lookup returns CDR1 MDHEN and CDR2 SYDVKM. V shed 3 bases and J shed 5 bases, with 10 bases lying between them. The CDR3 totals 13 residues.

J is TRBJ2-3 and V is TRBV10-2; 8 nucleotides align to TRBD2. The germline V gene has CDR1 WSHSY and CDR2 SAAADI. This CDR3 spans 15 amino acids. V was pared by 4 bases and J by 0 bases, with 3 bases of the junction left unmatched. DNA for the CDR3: TGCGCCAGCAGTGGGGCTAGCGGGAGCACAGATACGCAGTATTTT. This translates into CASSGASGSTDTQYF.